This section outlines one T cell receptor (beta chain) sequence together with its context. Relative to the germline gene, one junction end is altered; a read error may explain this. This entry belongs to a study of T cell clonotyping in hematopoietic cell transplantation. CDR1 is SGHTA and CDR2 is FQGNSA in the germline V gene. This CDR3 contains 16 residues. Time point reported: recipient sample about 28 days before transplant, after cytoreduction. Sequencing was performed with immunoSEQ multiplex PCR; in TCRdb, only in-frame clones are kept and a portion is missing. The repertoire holds approximately 8,700 clones, with about 90% as singletons.

Sequencing was performed on peripheral blood mononuclear cells, taken before stem cell transplant. The origin of this receptor is a woman aged 60-70 years with acute myeloid leukemia. Some clones in this sample may be carry-over from other donors' samples. This rearrangement joins TRBV7-2 to TRBJ2-4, with 9 nucleotides matching TRBD2. CDR3 region: CVSSQIIAGAGNIQYF. The CDR3 region has the DNA TGTGTCAGCAGCCAGATTATAGCGGGAGCCGGAAACATTCAGTACTTC.